The rows below give T cell receptor beta chains drawn from one sample of a study of graft-versus-host responses after intestinal transplantation. These TCRs' antigens remain unknown. Some clones are missing from TCRdb's copy, which holds only in-frame ones; the method was immunoSEQ multiplex PCR. In the table there are some 48,000 clones, approximately 84% of which are singletons. The specimen was unstimulated CD4+ T cells sorted from spleen or lymph node cells, collected before transplant. These receptors originate from a human donor who was the organ donor for an intestinal transplant. The CDR3 runs from the conserved cysteine through the conserved F or W. D genes are given only for firm matches. Clone size, where shown, is once, few, many, or a class for clones that have expanded.

size,V,J,D,DNA,CDR3
-,TRBV30,TRBJ2-7,TRBD1,TGTGCCTGGAGCCTGACCCTGCGACAGGGTATTCCCTACGAGCAGTACTTC,CAWSLTLRQGIPYEQYF
-,TRBV19,TRBJ1-5,-,TGTGCCAGTAGTACGACAGGTTCTCCCTTCAATCAGCCCCAGCATTTT,CASSTTGSPFNQPQHF
-,TRBV7-8,TRBJ2-1,-,TGTGCCAGCAGCTTAACTCAGAGCTCCTACAATGAGCAGTTCTTC,CASSLTQSSYNEQFF
-,TRBV6-5,TRBJ1-1,-,TGTGCCAGCAGTTACTCGCCAGGGGTGGGCGGTGAAGCTTTCTTT,CASSYSPGVGGEAFF
-,TRBV6-6,TRBJ2-7,TRBD1,TGTGCCAGCAGAAAGGGACAGAACTACGAGCAGTACTTC,CASRKGQNYEQYF
-,TRBV7-2,TRBJ1-2,-,TGTGCCAGCAGCTACGACCGAGCTAACTATGGCTACACCTTC,CASSYDRANYGYTF
-,TRBV19,TRBJ2-7,TRBD1,TGTGCCAGTAGCCTTGATACCGGGACAGGGATGGGAGAGCAGTACTTC,CASSLDTGTGMGEQYF
-,TRBV10-3,TRBJ1-1,-,TGTGCCATCAGTGAGTCGTTCATCGCAGGGTACACTGAAGCTTTCTTT,CAISESFIAGYTEAFF
-,TRBV11-2,TRBJ1-5,TRBD1,TGTGCCAGCAGCTTAACAGGGGGTCAGCCCCAGCATTTT,CASSLTGGQPQHF
once,TRBV6-1,TRBJ2-3,TRBD2,TGTGCCAGCAGTGGCGACTGGAAACTAGCGGACACAGATACGCAGTATTTT,CASSGDWKLADTDTQYF